Listed here are 7 T cell receptor beta chains from one sample, sequenced in a study of shared clonotypes between healthy human individuals. This table comes from immunoSEQ multiplex PCR, and its TCRdb copy is limited to in-frame clones, with some not included. The sample includes about 2 million clones, approximately 94% of them seen just once. Positive CCR7 selection of CD45RO-negative cells yielded the naive CD8 cells, and terminally differentiated effector memory CD45RA+ cells were excluded. Sequenced sample: naive CD8+ T cells sorted from blood. The receptors derive from a man aged 18 to 30 in good health.

The gene calls are TRBV6-6 and TRBJ2-7; D is possibly TRBD1 or TRBD2 (5 bases each). CDR1 and CDR2 from the germline V gene are MNHNY and SVGAGI (reference sequence). Trimming pared 5 bases from V and 2 bases from J, leaving 16 bases between. The CDR3 totals 15 residues. CDR3 sequence (DNA): TGTGCCAGCAGTGGTGACCGGGACCCAACCTACGAGCAGTACTTC. Protein: CASSGDRDPTYEQYF.

The chain has TRBV10-3 and TRBJ1-4; tentative D call: TRBD1 (6 bases). The CDR3 is made up of 14 amino acids. Germline V gives CDR1 ENHRY, CDR2 SYGVKD. V was trimmed by 3 bases and J by 8 bases, leaving 13 bases between them. This chain's CDR3 is CAISDPGAKEKLFF. The CDR3 DNA is TGTGCCATCAGTGACCCGGGGGCCAAGGAAAAACTGTTTTTT.

This chain joins TRBV29-1 and TRBJ2-7; D is possibly TRBD1 or TRBD2 (5 bases each). The CDR3 length is 13 residues. Trimming took off 5 bases at V and 0 bases at J, with 11 bases between the two ends. Germline V CDR1 and CDR2: SQVTM, ANQGSEA. The CDR3 sequence is CSVIRDGSYEQYF. The CDR3 DNA is TGCAGCGTTATCCGGGACGGCTCCTACGAGCAGTACTTC.

The rearrangement links TRBV29-1 to TRBJ1-2; maybe TRBD1 (6 bases). The V end was cut by 0 bases, the J end by 3 bases, with 23 bases between. This CDR3 comprises 18 residues. CDR1 SQVTM and CDR2 ANQGSEA come from the germline V gene. CDR3 residues: CSVEEFQGKEKRDYGYTF. In DNA, the CDR3 is TGCAGCGTTGAAGAATTTCAGGGGAAAGAAAAAAGGGACTATGGCTACACCTTC.

V and J are TRBV9 and TRBJ2-5; 10 positions match TRBD1. The V gene end was trimmed by 2 bases and the J gene end by 2 bases; junction bases not matched to a gene: 9. From germline, CDR1 is SGDLS and CDR2 YYNGEE. The CDR3 length is 17 residues. The CDR3 region is CASSVGGGTGVQETQYF. The CDR3 region has the DNA TGTGCCAGCAGCGTCGGGGGAGGGACAGGGGTTCAAGAGACCCAGTACTTC.

Note on this clone: The sample has other DNA sequences that encode this CDR3 too. The chain has TRBV30 and TRBJ1-5; D unclear. Germline loops: CDR1 GTSNPN, CDR2 SVGIG (reference sequence). V was shortened by 2 bases and J by 2 bases, with 10 bases between the two germline ends. This CDR3 has 14 amino acids. The CDR3 DNA follows: TGTGCCTGGAGTACGGGAGAAGGCAATCAGCCCCAGCATTTT. This codes for CAWSTGEGNQPQHF.

The rearrangement joins TRBV28 to TRBJ1-1; D is possibly TRBD1 (5 bases). CDR1 is MDHEN, CDR2 SYDVKM, per germline. Trimming left V 6 bases short and J 5 bases short, with 16 bases between. CDR3 size: 14 residues. The CDR3 here is CASSPAGQGTEAFF. CDR3 nucleotide sequence: TGTGCCAGCAGCCCGGCGGGGCAGGGTACTGAAGCTTTCTTT. The whole variable domain, remainder taken from reference TRBV28 and TRBJ1-1, is DVKVTQSSRYLVKRTGEKVFLECVQDMDHENMFWYRQDPGLGLRLIYFSYDVKMKEKGDIPEGYSVSREKKERFSLILESASTNQTSMYLCASSPAGQGTEAFFGQGTRLTVV.